Shown below are 23 T cell receptor beta chains from a single sample sequenced in a study of cytomegalovirus exposure and HLA in healthy donors. PCR involved 60 Vbeta and 13 Jbeta primers. Data came from immunoSEQ multiplex PCR; TCRdb stores just in-frame clones and leaves some out. The table includes 140,000 to 150,000 clones, about 73% detected once. Sequencing input: PBMCs. The source is an older woman in good health and CMV-seropositive.

The chain has TRBV27 and TRBJ1-1, with D perhaps matching TRBD1 (6 bases). The germline V gene has CDR1 MNHEY and CDR2 SMNVEV (reference sequence). The CDR3 has 14 residues. V was trimmed by 2 bases and J by 1 base, leaving 8 bases between them. In DNA form, the CDR3 reads TGTGCCAGCAGTTTAGGACAGCGGAACACTGAAGCTTTCTTT. Translating it yields CASSLGQRNTEAFF.

This clone was counted between two and nine times. This sequence joins TRBV7-9 and TRBJ1-3, with D hard to call. Germline V lookup: CDR1 SEHNR, CDR2 FQNEAQ (reference sequence). There are 16 residues in the CDR3. The V end was cut by 4 bases, the J end by 2 bases, with 15 bases between. CDR3 loop: CASSSFGVAAGNTIYF. For the CDR3, the DNA is TGTGCCAGCAGCTCATTCGGGGTAGCAGCTGGAAACACCATATATTTT.

The genes are TRBV29-1 and TRBJ2-6; D might be TRBD1 (6 bases). V was trimmed by 1 base and J by 0 bases, leaving 16 bases between them. CDR1 SQVTM and CDR2 ANQGSEA come from the germline V gene. The CDR3 is made up of 18 amino acids. CDR3 amino acids: CSVEANRVGSSGANVLTF. The CDR3 DNA follows: TGCAGCGTTGAAGCAAACAGGGTGGGCTCCTCTGGGGCCAACGTCCTGACTTTC.

This clone was observed a handful of times. The chain employs TRBV29-1 and TRBJ1-2; 7 nucleotides match TRBD1. This CDR3 region has 12 residues. V dropped 6 bases and J dropped 8; count of bases not matched to a gene: 9. Germline V CDR1 and CDR2: SQVTM, ANQGSEA. Here the CDR3 DNA reads TGCAGCGTAGATAACACAGGGGAAGGCTACACCTTC. Protein: CSVDNTGEGYTF.

This chain links TRBV30 with TRBJ1-1, with a possible D match to TRBD1 (6 bases). Trimming took 0 bases from V and 1 from J, leaving 18 bases between them. The V gene's germline CDR1 is GTSNPN and CDR2 SVGIG (reference sequence). The CDR3 has 17 residues. In nucleotides, the CDR3 is TGTGCCTGGAGTGTACGATGGGGGCAGGGTCAGAACACTGAAGCTTTCTTT. Amino acid sequence: CAWSVRWGQGQNTEAFF.

The rearrangement links TRBV10-3 to TRBJ2-2, with 13 bases matching TRBD2. Looked up from germline, CDR1 is ENHRY and CDR2 is SYGVKD. The CDR3 has 13 residues. Losses at the gene ends were 10 bases for V and 6 bases for J; bases not matched to a gene: 2. Written as DNA, the CDR3 is TGTGCCACTGGACTAGCGGGAGCCGGGGAGCTGTTTTTT. It yields the protein CATGLAGAGELFF.

This clone has a handful of counts. The V call is TRBV4-2, the J call TRBJ1-4; tentative D call: TRBD1 (6 bases). Trimming cost V 4 bases and J 7 bases, with 7 bases left between them. The CDR3 consists of 12 residues. CDR1 is LGHNA, CDR2 YNFKEQ, per germline. CDR3 in amino acids: CASSPRGEKLFF. CDR3 nucleotide sequence: TGTGCCAGCAGCCCCAGGGGTGAAAAACTGTTTTTT.

This clone was seen a few times. The chain employs TRBV5-1 and TRBJ2-2; D is unclear. This CDR3 is built from 15 residues. Germline V gene data show CDR1 as SGHRS and CDR2 as YFSETQ. V shed 1 base and J shed 2 bases, with 9 bases lying between them. Here the CDR3 DNA reads TGCGCCAGCAGCTTGAGCGAGATCAACACCGGGGAGCTGTTTTTT. This encodes CASSLSEINTGELFF.

This chain uses TRBV18 with TRBJ1-1; no clear D gene. V shed 1 base and J shed 5 bases, with 8 bases lying between them. Germline V gene sequence: CDR1 KGHSH, CDR2 LQKENI. This CDR3 spans 13 amino acids. CDR3 protein: CASSPLTGTEAFF. CDR3 in DNA: TGTGCCAGCTCACCACTTACGGGGACTGAAGCTTTCTTT.

This chain joins TRBV9 and TRBJ2-3, with TRBD2 matching 12 bases. V lost 2 bases, J lost 9 bases, and 7 bases stayed unmatched. This CDR3 region has 15 residues. Looked up from germline, CDR1 is SGDLS and CDR2 is YYNGEE. The DNA of the CDR3 is TGTGCCAGCAGCGTGGGACTAGCGGGCGGGAGGACGCAGTATTTT. This encodes CASSVGLAGGRTQYF.

In this sample, this clone turned up once. The CDR3 protein is CASSLSTSTDTQYF. In DNA form, the CDR3 reads TGTGCCAGCAGCTTGTCGACTAGCACAGATACGCAGTATTTT. This chain links TRBV5-8 with TRBJ2-3; no clear D. The germline V gene encodes CDR1 SGHTS and CDR2 YDEGEE. The V and J ends lost 1 base and 0 bases respectively, with 6 bases between them. The CDR3 is 14 residues long.

The table lists this clone with a count of one. This sequence joins TRBV6-5 and TRBJ2-7; maybe TRBD1 (6 bases). V was shortened by 5 bases and J by 5 bases, with 16 bases between the two germline ends. Germline CDR1 is MNHEY and CDR2 is SVGAGI. CDR3 size: 14 residues. The DNA for the CDR3 is TGTGCCAGCAGTGTGGCAGGGGTTGGAAACGAGCAGTACTTC. It translates to CASSVAGVGNEQYF.

To note about this clone: In the same sample, other DNA sequences code for this CDR3. J is TRBJ2-7 and V is TRBV6-5; TRBD1 matches 8 bases. V shed 6 bases, J shed 4 bases, and the junction held 8 bases outside the gene matches. This CDR3 spans 14 amino acids. Germline CDR1 reads MNHEY; CDR2 reads SVGAGI. DNA for the CDR3: TGTGCCAGCAGCCCCGGGACAGGTCGGTACGAGCAGTACTTC. Protein product: CASSPGTGRYEQYF.

This chain joins TRBV6-1 and TRBJ1-2; D not certain. V was cut by 6 bases and J by 4 bases, with 18 bases left in between. The germline CDR1 and CDR2 sequences are MNHNS and SASEGT. The CDR3 has 15 amino acids. Written as DNA, the CDR3 is TGTGCCAGCAGGGGCCCCCGCGTAACTTTCTATGGCTACACCTTC. It is translated as CASRGPRVTFYGYTF.

This clone was detected only a few times. The rearrangement joins TRBV10-3 to TRBJ2-7, with a possible D match to TRBD1 (6 bases). Deletions cut 3 bases from V and 3 bases from J, with 12 bases between. There are 14 residues in the CDR3. The V gene's germline CDR1 is ENHRY and CDR2 SYGVKD. CDR3 residues: CAISDGQGLYEQYF. CDR3 DNA sequence: TGTGCCATCAGTGATGGGCAGGGGCTCTACGAGCAGTACTTC.

The V gene is TRBV6-1, the J gene TRBJ1-4; D ambiguous. Germline V gene lookup returns CDR1 MNHNS and CDR2 SASEGT. Trimming stripped 7 bases from V and 8 bases from J, with 14 bases between. The CDR3 sequence is 13 residues long. The CDR3 region has the DNA TGTGCCAGCATCAGACTGCCCGGGGAAAAACTGTTTTTT. It codes for CASIRLPGEKLFF.

This rearrangement joins TRBV5-1 to TRBJ1-1; D is unclear. Trimming took off 4 bases at V and 0 bases at J, with 13 bases between the two ends. The CDR3 extends over 15 amino acids. Germline CDR1 SGHRS, CDR2 YFSETQ. CDR3 loop: CASSPEALMNTEAFF. The CDR3 DNA sequence: TGCGCCAGCAGCCCTGAGGCGTTAATGAACACTGAAGCTTTCTTT.

This clone was found a few times. V usage is TRBV18 and J usage is TRBJ1-1, with 7 bases lining up with TRBD1. Germline V lookup: CDR1 KGHSH, CDR2 LQKENI. The V gene end was trimmed by 5 bases and the J gene end by 4 bases; junction bases not matched to a gene: 4. This CDR3 contains 13 residues. CDR3 in DNA: TGTGCCAGCTCAGGACAGGAGGGCACTGAAGCTTTCTTT. Its protein product is CASSGQEGTEAFF.

The rearrangement joins TRBV28 to TRBJ1-2; 11 nucleotides match TRBD1. The ends lost 6 bases at V and 4 bases at J; junction bases unmatched: 7. This CDR3 is built from 15 residues. The germline V gene has CDR1 MDHEN and CDR2 SYDVKM. The CDR3 DNA reads as TGTGCCAGCAGGGTCGGACAGGGGGCTAGCTATGGCTACACCTTC. It is translated as CASRVGQGASYGYTF.

The V and J genes are TRBV19 and TRBJ1-2; tentative D call: TRBD1 (5 bases). The V end lost 7 bases, the J end lost 7 bases, and 19 bases lay between the germline ends. The CDR3 has 14 amino acids. CDR1 and CDR2 from the germline V gene are LNHDA and SQIVND (reference sequence). The CDR3 spells CASKAGTLVGGYTF. For the CDR3, the DNA is TGTGCCAGTAAAGCAGGGACTCTCGTCGGTGGCTACACCTTC.

The CDR3, as DNA: TGCAGCGGGACAGGACAGGGAATTGGAAACACCATATATTTT. The encoded protein is CSGTGQGIGNTIYF. This chain links TRBV29-1 with TRBJ1-3; 8 bases fit TRBD1. V lost 7 bases, J lost 3 bases, and 8 bases stayed unmatched. The CDR3 length is 14 residues. CDR1 and CDR2 from the germline V gene are SQVTM and ANQGSEA.

The CDR3 protein is CASSSQANGNTEAFF. The CDR3 DNA sequence: TGTGCCAGCAGCTCACAGGCAAACGGGAACACTGAAGCTTTCTTT. The chain carries TRBV9 and TRBJ1-1, with D tentatively TRBD1 (5 bases). Germline lookup yields CDR1 SGDLS and CDR2 YYNGEE. CDR3 size: 15 residues. Trimming stripped 4 bases from V and 1 base from J, with 14 bases between.

The genes are TRBV28 and TRBJ1-2; a weak D match, TRBD1 (6 bases). The CDR3 consists of 14 residues. From germline, CDR1 is MDHEN and CDR2 SYDVKM. V was cut by 5 bases and J by 7 bases, with 17 bases left in between. CDR3 DNA sequence: TGTGCCAGCAGTCTAGTGGGAGGGGGAAGTGGCTACACCTTC. Amino acids: CASSLVGGGSGYTF.